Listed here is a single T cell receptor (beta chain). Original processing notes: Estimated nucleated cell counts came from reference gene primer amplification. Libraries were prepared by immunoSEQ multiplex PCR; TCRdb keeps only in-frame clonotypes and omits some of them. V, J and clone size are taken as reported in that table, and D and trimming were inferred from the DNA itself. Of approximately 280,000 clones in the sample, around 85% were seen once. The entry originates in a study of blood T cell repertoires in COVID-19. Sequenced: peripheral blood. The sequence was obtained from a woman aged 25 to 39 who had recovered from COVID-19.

CDR3 sequence (DNA): TGTGCCAGTAGTATTTTGGGAGGAGATACGCAGTATTTT. Amino acids: CASSILGGDTQYF. The chain links TRBV19 to TRBJ2-3; a weak D match, TRBD2 (6 bases). Germline loops: CDR1 LNHDA, CDR2 SQIVND (reference sequence). The length of the CDR3 is 13 residues. V was cut by 3 bases and J by 5 bases, with 9 bases left in between.